A selection of T cell receptor beta chains follows, all from one sample in a study of T cell changes during pregnancy in multiple sclerosis. The table came from immunoSEQ multiplex PCR; TCRdb's copy has only in-frame clones and leaves some out. The sample lists about 64,000 clones, 90% occurring once. The sequencing here drew on peripheral blood, taken in the third trimester of pregnancy. The receptors were sampled from a female donor in good health, enrolled as a control in a pregnancy study. The CDR3 runs from the conserved cysteine through the conserved F or W.

>TRBJ1-1|TRBV25-1
CASKLGQSEAFF
>TRBJ2-7|TRBV11-2
CASSLDRQASYEQYF
>TRBJ2-5|TRBV2
CASSEAEAIQETQYF
>TRBJ2-1|TRBV6-1
CASSEAASGRVEQFF
>TRBJ1-4|TRBV29-1
CSVEVLGGRSEKLFF
>TRBJ1-5|TRBV19
CASRIQGDQPQHF
>TRBJ1-5|TRBV30
CAWSGGWTAGQPQHF
>TRBJ2-7|TRBV6-5
CASSYNVGRYEQYF
>TRBJ2-7|TRBV18
CASSPLGAGVTYEQYF
>TRBJ2-5|TRBV11-2
CASSLIAGKQETQYF
>TRBJ1-6|TRBV7-9
CASSLARGTNSPLHF
>TRBJ2-3|TRBV7-7
CASSLEGATSGDTDTQYF
>TRBJ2-3|TRBV4-2
CASSLQTSGGADTQYF
>TRBJ2-1|TRBV29-1
CSVDSGDSYNEQFF
>TRBJ1-5|TRBV30
CAWTGNSNQPQHF
>TRBJ2-1|TRBV11-3
CASSLNSNEQFF
>TRBJ2-7|TRBV5-1
CASSPGADRGLHEQYF
>TRBJ2-2|TRBV30
CASLPLAGSNTGELFF
>TRBJ1-2|TRBV19
CASTEQGSSDYGYTF
>TRBJ1-1|TRBV2
CASSGSRGRNTEAFF
>TRBJ1-2|TRBV6-5
CASRLTALNYGYTF
>TRBJ1-1|TRBV18
CASSLRVNTEAFF
>TRBJ1-4|TRBV6-5
CASRRTGGTNEKLFF
>TRBJ1-1|TRBV5-5
CASSMDRGSPFAFF
>TRBJ2-3|TRBV30
CAAYRGSDTDTQYF
>TRBJ1-4|TRBV5-8
CASAGPKGTLMNEKLFF
>TRBJ2-1|TRBV9
CASSPRGGGPNEQFF
>TRBJ2-2|TRBV5-1
CASSILAGGGTGELFF
>TRBJ2-3|TRBV7-9
CASSLNFRAGDTDTQYF
>TRBJ2-1|TRBV30
CAWTPGVLDNEQFF
>TRBJ2-5|TRBV10-3
CAISKAGTYQETQYF
>TRBJ2-7|TRBV7-9
CASSSADRPPYEQYF
>TRBJ1-1|TRBV27
CASRTGGTEAFF
>TRBJ2-3|TRBV14
CASSQWGLAGTDTQYF
>TRBJ2-7|TRBV29-1
CSVREAYEQYF
>TRBJ1-3|TRBV7-9
CASTLSNTIYF
>TRBJ1-2|TRBV30
CAWTLDRGYGYTF
>TRBJ2-5|TRBV10-2
CASSGQAETQYF
>TRBJ2-3|TRBV19
CASSRGGLAGTSSTDTQYF
>TRBJ1-1|TRBV19
CASSIVTGGDRAFF
>TRBJ2-5|TRBV2
CASRPDRQETQYF
>TRBJ1-1|TRBV4-3
CASSQTGNTEAFF
>TRBJ2-3|TRBV27
CASSLGQILGDTQYF
>TRBJ1-2|TRBV27
CASSPDGTGDGYTF
>TRBJ2-7|TRBV7-9
CASSPGADSYEQYF
>TRBJ1-4|TRBV25-1
CASSEYTGGGTNEKLFF
>TRBJ1-4|TRBV5-6
CASSFRGQGAPRGEKLFF
>TRBJ2-1|TRBV10-1
CASSSGGATYNEQFF
>TRBJ2-3|TRBV4-2
CASSLAGVGTQYF
>TRBJ2-7|TRBV30
CAWKQGTYEQYF
>TRBJ1-2|TRBV29-1
CSVEEGRGWRYGYTF
>TRBJ1-5|TRBV5-5
CASSPGQGHQPQHF
>TRBJ1-2|TRBV19
CASTNPPGPSGGYTF